Listed below are T cell receptor beta chains from one sample, sequenced in a study of cytomegalovirus exposure and HLA in healthy donors. Sequencing used immunoSEQ multiplex PCR; TCRdb keeps in-frame clones, though not all of them. This specimen shows around 57,000 clones; the ten leading clones hold about 10%. The sequencing input was PBMCs. All receptors come from a woman aged 45-60 years in good health and CMV-seropositive. CDR3s include the opening cysteine and the closing phenylalanine or tryptophan. Fields, in order: J gene, V gene, D gene, CDR3 DNA, CDR3 protein. D genes are given only for firm matches.

>TRBJ2-3|TRBV5-6|.
TGTGCCAGCAGCTTGGTGGCCACAGATACGCAGTATTTT
CASSLVATDTQYF
>TRBJ1-5|TRBV7-9|TRBD1
TGTGCCAGCAGCTCGGGACAGAATCAGCCCCAGCATTTT
CASSSGQNQPQHF
>TRBJ2-2|TRBV7-6|TRBD2
TGTGCCAGCAGTCCCACTAGCGGAAACACCGGGGAGCTGTTTTTT
CASSPTSGNTGELFF
>TRBJ2-1|TRBV5-1|TRBD1
TGCGCCAGCAGCCCCCCCACAGGGGGCGGCAACAATGAGCAGTTCTTC
CASSPPTGGGNNEQFF
>TRBJ1-1|TRBV29-1|TRBD1
TGCAGCGCCGGGACAGGGAACACTGAAGCTTTCTTT
CSAGTGNTEAFF
>TRBJ2-2|TRBV7-9|TRBD2
TGTGCCAGCAGCCAGCTCGGACTAGCGGGCGTACCCGGGGAGCTGTTTTTT
CASSQLGLAGVPGELFF
>TRBJ2-2|TRBV9|.
TGTGCCAGCAAGGCGGCGGGTGGGGAGCTGTTTTTT
CASKAAGGELFF
>TRBJ2-3|TRBV11-3|TRBD2
TGTGCCAGCAGCAGCCTAGCGGGAACAGATACGCAGTATTTT
CASSSLAGTDTQYF
>TRBJ1-4|TRBV28|.
TGTGCCAGCAGGGTGACACCCCCGAATGAAAAACTGTTTTTT
CASRVTPPNEKLFF
>TRBJ1-2|TRBV28|.
TGTGCCAGCAGTCTCTTAGGCCTTGCGGTATATGGCTACACCTTC
CASSLLGLAVYGYTF
>TRBJ1-2|TRBV6-1|.
TGTGCCAGCATTAACAGTCCCTACTATGGCTACACCTTC
CASINSPYYGYTF
>TRBJ1-2|TRBV6-6|.
TGTGCCAGCAGCCCACAGGGTTCGGGACCCTATGGCTACACCTTC
CASSPQGSGPYGYTF
>TRBJ2-5|TRBV6-5|.
TGTGCCACATGGGCAGACCAAGAGACCCAGTACTTC
CATWADQETQYF
>TRBJ2-5|TRBV5-4|TRBD2
TGTGCCAGCAGGAAGACCGGGACTAGCGGGGAGACCCAGTACTTC
CASRKTGTSGETQYF
>TRBJ2-7|TRBV5-1|TRBD1
TGCGCCAGCAGCTCCGGGACAGGGGGCCGCTCCTACGAGCAGTACTTC
CASSSGTGGRSYEQYF
>TRBJ2-7|TRBV5-1|TRBD1
TGCGCCAGCACCCTGGGGGGACAGGGGGCGTCCGAGCAGTACTTC
CASTLGGQGASEQYF
>TRBJ1-3|TRBV6-1|.
TGTGCCAGCAGTGGTGTAGGGGGTTTTGGAAACACCATATATTTT
CASSGVGGFGNTIYF
>TRBJ2-7|TRBV14|TRBD1
TGTGCCAGCAGCCCCCGGGACAGGGTCATCTACGAGCAGTACTTC
CASSPRDRVIYEQYF
>TRBJ1-2|TRBV6-1|.
TGTGCCAGCAGTGAGGGCGGGGGGCGAGCCCAAGATGGCTACACCTTC
CASSEGGGRAQDGYTF
>TRBJ2-1|TRBV14|.
TGTGCCAGCAGCCAAGGGATGGCGGCAAACAATGAGCAGTTCTTC
CASSQGMAANNEQFF
>TRBJ1-6|TRBV7-9|TRBD1
TGTGCCAGCAGCTTTGGGGGACAGGGTGTACCCCTCCACTTT
CASSFGGQGVPLHF
>TRBJ1-1|TRBV25-1|TRBD1
TGTGCCAGCAGTGAGGCAGGGGGGAACACTGAAGCTTTCTTT
CASSEAGGNTEAFF
>TRBJ2-7|TRBV18|TRBD2
TGTGCCAGCTCAATGGCTGGACTAGGCACCTACGAGCAGTACTTC
CASSMAGLGTYEQYF
>TRBJ2-2|TRBV30|.
TGTGCCTGGAGTTATCGGGGTCGTAACACCGGGGAGCTGTTTTTT
CAWSYRGRNTGELFF
>TRBJ2-3|TRBV27|TRBD2
TGTGCCAGCAGCCCCCGGGGGGAGGCCCTTCATACGCAGTATTTT
CASSPRGEALHTQYF
>TRBJ2-4|TRBV4-3|.
TGCGCCAGCAGCCAAGACACAAGGGGTTCTACCGGAAACATTCAGTACTTC
CASSQDTRGSTGNIQYF